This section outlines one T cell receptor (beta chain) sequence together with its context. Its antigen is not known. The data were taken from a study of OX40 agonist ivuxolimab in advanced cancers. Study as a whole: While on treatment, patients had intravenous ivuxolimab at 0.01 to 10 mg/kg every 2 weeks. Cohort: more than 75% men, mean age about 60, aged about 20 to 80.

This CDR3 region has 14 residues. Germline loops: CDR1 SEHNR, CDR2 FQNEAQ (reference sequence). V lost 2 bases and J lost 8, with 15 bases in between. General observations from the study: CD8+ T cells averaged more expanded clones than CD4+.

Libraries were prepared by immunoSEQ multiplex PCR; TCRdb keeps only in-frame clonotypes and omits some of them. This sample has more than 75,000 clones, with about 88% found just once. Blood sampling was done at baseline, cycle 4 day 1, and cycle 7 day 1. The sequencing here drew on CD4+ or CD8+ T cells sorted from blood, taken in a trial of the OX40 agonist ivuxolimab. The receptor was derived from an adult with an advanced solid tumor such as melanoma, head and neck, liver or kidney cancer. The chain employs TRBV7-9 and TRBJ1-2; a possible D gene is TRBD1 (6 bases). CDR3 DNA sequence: TGTGCCAGCAGCTTAAGGGGGGGAAGTTACGGCTACACCTTC. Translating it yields CASSLRGGSYGYTF.